The 12 T cell receptor beta chains below all came from one sample that was sequenced in a study of control samples from healthy donors and cancer patients. The protocol was immunoSEQ multiplex PCR, while the TCRdb copy is restricted to in-frame clones and leaves out a portion. Among 70,000 to 80,000 clones listed, about four fifths were seen once. Sequencing input: blood. The receptors were gathered from a man between 50 and 59 years old in good health.

This rearrangement joins TRBV18 to TRBJ2-3, with 10 bases matching TRBD1. The CDR3 length is 16 residues. The junction had 9 bases not matched to a gene; V was cut back by 3 bases and J by 6 bases. Germline assignment: CDR1 KGHSH and CDR2 LQKENI. In DNA form, the CDR3 reads TGTGCCAGCTCACCGCAGACAGGGGGCGGGTCGGATACGCAGTATTTT. It codes for CASSPQTGGGSDTQYF.

The V gene is TRBV3-1 (or the pseudogene TRBV3-2), the J gene TRBJ2-3; TRBD2 might be the D (6 bases). The CDR3 extends over 14 amino acids. Germline V lookup: CDR1 LGHDT, CDR2 YNNKEL (reference sequence). V lost 3 bases, J lost 4 bases, and 11 bases lay in between. CDR3: CASSQVAVADTQYF. The CDR3 DNA sequence: TGTGCCAGCAGCCAGGTAGCGGTCGCAGATACGCAGTATTTT.

This clone was counted a single time. The chain employs TRBV30 and TRBJ1-6, with D tentatively TRBD1 (6 bases). Germline lookup yields CDR1 GTSNPN and CDR2 SVGIG (reference sequence). Trimming stripped 3 bases from V and 7 bases from J, with 13 bases between. This CDR3 is 14 amino acids long. For the CDR3, the DNA is TGTGCCTGGAGGTGGGGGCTGGGGAATTCACCCCTCCACTTT. Amino acids: CAWRWGLGNSPLHF.

This sequence joins TRBV18 and TRBJ2-1; D not certain. Germline-derived CDR1 and CDR2 are KGHSH and LQKENI. V lost 8 bases, J lost 10 bases, and 24 bases lay in between. The CDR3 is made up of 15 amino acids. The CDR3 is CASAIDKGFSGEQFF. The CDR3 DNA follows: TGTGCCAGCGCAATCGATAAAGGTTTCTCTGGGGAGCAGTTCTTC.

V gene TRBV19 combines with J gene TRBJ2-3, with D perhaps being TRBD1 or TRBD2 (6 bases each). This CDR3 comprises 17 residues. In germline, CDR1 is LNHDA, CDR2 SQIVND (reference sequence). Trimming took 7 bases from V and 0 from J, leaving 20 bases between them. The CDR3 sequence is CASTPGAARGSTDTQYF. CDR3 nucleotides: TGTGCCAGTACTCCGGGGGCAGCTCGGGGGAGCACAGATACGCAGTATTTT.

This clone has a handful of counts. This sequence joins TRBV12-3 or TRBV12-4 and TRBJ1-2; the match to TRBD1 covers 7 bases. The CDR3 has 13 residues. The J segment lost 7 bases and the V segment lost 3 bases, leaving 5 bases of the junction unmatched. The CDR3 region has the DNA TGTGCCAGCAGTTTCGACAGGGTAATTGGCTACACCTTC. It translates to CASSFDRVIGYTF.

This chain links TRBV3-1 (or the pseudogene TRBV3-2) with TRBJ2-2, with 11 bases identical to TRBD2. With 2 bases clipped from V and 3 bases from J, the junction kept 8 bases outside the gene matches. The CDR3 sequence is 18 residues long. Per the germline V gene, CDR1 is LGHDT and CDR2 is YNNKEL (reference sequence). The CDR3 region is CASSQIAGGPGYTGELFF. The CDR3 DNA reads as TGTGCCAGCAGCCAAATAGCGGGAGGGCCGGGATACACCGGGGAGCTGTTTTTT.

The chain links TRBV7-2 to TRBJ1-2; D perhaps matches TRBD1 (6 bases). The CDR3 totals 15 residues. CDR1 is SGHTA and CDR2 is FQGNSA in the germline V gene. Trimming took off 0 bases at V and 5 bases at J, with 13 bases between the two ends. The CDR3 sequence: CASSLAPGGHYGYTF. The DNA of the CDR3 is TGTGCCAGCAGCTTAGCGCCCGGGGGGCATTATGGCTACACCTTC.

The chain joins TRBV3-1 (or the pseudogene TRBV3-2) to TRBJ1-5; no clear D. CDR1 and CDR2 (germline): LGHDT, YNNKEL (reference sequence). Trimming cost V 3 bases and J 3 bases, with 12 bases left between them. The CDR3 is 15 residues long. CDR3 nucleotides: TGTGCCAGCAGCCATTCAAGTTCCTTCAATCAGCCCCAGCATTTT. This codes for CASSHSSSFNQPQHF.

The J gene is TRBJ2-5, the V gene TRBV5-1; TRBD2 agrees at 10 bases. The germline CDR1 and CDR2 sequences are SGHRS and YFSETQ. Trimming took 1 base from V and 3 from J; bases not matched to a gene: 3. The CDR3 runs to 15 residues. The CDR3 region is CASSLKGTSEETQYF. In DNA form, the CDR3 reads TGCGCCAGCAGCTTGAAGGGGACTAGCGAAGAGACCCAGTACTTC.

The genes are TRBV29-1 and TRBJ1-1; 8 bases align to TRBD1. Germline assignment: CDR1 SQVTM and CDR2 ANQGSEA. The trim removed 6 bases at V and 1 base at J, leaving 7 bases unmatched. The CDR3 spans 14 residues. The CDR3 protein is CSVTQTGENTEAFF. The CDR3 DNA is TGCAGCGTAACCCAGACAGGGGAGAACACTGAAGCTTTCTTT.

This chain joins TRBV24-1 and TRBJ2-3, with 10 bases that match TRBD1. The CDR3 has 18 amino acids. The V and J ends lost 2 bases and 7 bases, in that order; junction bases with no gene match: 14. The germline gives CDR1 KGHDR, CDR2 SFDVKD. CDR3: CATSDSRPGTGAGYTQYF. CDR3 bases: TGTGCCACCAGTGATTCGAGACCCGGGACAGGGGCAGGCTATACGCAGTATTTT.